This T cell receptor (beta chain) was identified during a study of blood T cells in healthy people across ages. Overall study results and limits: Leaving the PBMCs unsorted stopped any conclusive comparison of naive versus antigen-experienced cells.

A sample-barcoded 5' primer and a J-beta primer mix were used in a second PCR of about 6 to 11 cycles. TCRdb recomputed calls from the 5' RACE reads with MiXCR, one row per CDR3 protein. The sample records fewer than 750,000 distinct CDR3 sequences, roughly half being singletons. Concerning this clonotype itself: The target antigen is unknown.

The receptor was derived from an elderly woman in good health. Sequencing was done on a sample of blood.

CDR3 in DNA: TGTGCCAGCGGGCTACGAGAGGGGGGTGAGCAGTTCTTC. This codes for CASGLREGGEQFF. V and J are TRBV7-3 and TRBJ2-1; either TRBD1 or TRBD2 may fit D (6 bases each). With 8 bases removed from V and 9 bases from J, the gap between germline ends came to 17 bases. This CDR3 region has 13 residues. Germline assignment: CDR1 SGHTA and CDR2 FQGTGA.